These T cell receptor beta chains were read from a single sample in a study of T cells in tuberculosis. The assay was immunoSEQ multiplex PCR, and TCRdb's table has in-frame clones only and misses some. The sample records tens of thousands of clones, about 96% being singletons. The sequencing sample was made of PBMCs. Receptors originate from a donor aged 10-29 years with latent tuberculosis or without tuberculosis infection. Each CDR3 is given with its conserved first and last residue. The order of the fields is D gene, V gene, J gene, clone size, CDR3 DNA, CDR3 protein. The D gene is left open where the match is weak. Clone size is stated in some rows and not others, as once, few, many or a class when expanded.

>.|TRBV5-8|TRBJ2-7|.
TGTGCCAGCAGCTTGAGGATGGCGGGACGGAGGTACGAGCAGTACTTC
CASSLRMAGRRYEQYF
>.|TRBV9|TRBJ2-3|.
TGTGCCAGCAGCGTAGCTACCACAGATACGCAGTATTTT
CASSVATTDTQYF
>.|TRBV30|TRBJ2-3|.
TGTGCCTGGAGCCCCGAGAGTTTGCCCACAGATACGCAGTATTTT
CAWSPESLPTDTQYF
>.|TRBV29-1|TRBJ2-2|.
TGCAGCGCTAGGGGAGGACAGAACACCGGGGAGCTGTTTTTT
CSARGGQNTGELFF
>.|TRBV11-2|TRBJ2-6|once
TGTGCCAGCAGCTTAGATACCGGGGGGGCCAACGTCCTGACTTTC
CASSLDTGGANVLTF
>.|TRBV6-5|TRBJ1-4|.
TGTGCCAGCAGGCCCCAGGGAAGCAGGCGAGAAAAACTGTTTTTT
CASRPQGSRREKLFF
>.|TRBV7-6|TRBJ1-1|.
TGTGCCAGCATGTCCGGGACTGAAGCTTTCTTT
CASMSGTEAFF
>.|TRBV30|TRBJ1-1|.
TGTGCCTGGACCCGACGAAAACAGGGTGTCGAGGAGGCTTTCTTT
CAWTRRKQGVEEAFF
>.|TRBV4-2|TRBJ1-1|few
TGTGCCAGCAGCCGCGGAGGGGACACTGAAGCTTTCTTT
CASSRGGDTEAFF
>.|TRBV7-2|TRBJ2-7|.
TGTGCCAGCAGCTTAATGGGATACAGGGCCCGCTACGAGCAGTACTTC
CASSLMGYRARYEQYF
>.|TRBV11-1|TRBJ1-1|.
TGTGCCAGCAGCTCACTGTTCGGGTACCGGCGTGAGGCTGAAGCTTTCTTT
CASSSLFGYRREAEAFF
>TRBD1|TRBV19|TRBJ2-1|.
TGTGCCAGTAGTACGGGACAGGTCTACTACAATGAGCAGTTCTTC
CASSTGQVYYNEQFF
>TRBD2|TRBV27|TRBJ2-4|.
TGTGCCAGCAGTTCGGGACTAGCTAAATCCATTCAGTACTTC
CASSSGLAKSIQYF
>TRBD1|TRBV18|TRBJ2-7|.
TGTGCCAGCTCACCCGGGACAGGGTCTAACTCCTACGAGCAGTACTTC
CASSPGTGSNSYEQYF
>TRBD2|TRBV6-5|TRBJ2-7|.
TGTGCCAGCAGCCCAGCGGGAGGGCCAGAGGTGCAGTACTTC
CASSPAGGPEVQYF
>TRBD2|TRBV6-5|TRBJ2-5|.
TGTGCCAGCAGTTACGGGACTAGCGGGAGGCAGACCCAGTACTTC
CASSYGTSGRQTQYF
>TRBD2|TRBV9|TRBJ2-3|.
TGTGCCAGCAGCTTCAGACTAGCGGGGGGCCTCTTCACGCAGTATTTT
CASSFRLAGGLFTQYF
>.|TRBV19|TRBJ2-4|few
TGTGCCAGTTCCCCTTACACGAAAAACATTCAGTACTTC
CASSPYTKNIQYF
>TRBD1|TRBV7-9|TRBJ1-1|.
TGTGCCAGCAGCTCACCGGGACAGATCTACGCTTTCTTT
CASSSPGQIYAFF
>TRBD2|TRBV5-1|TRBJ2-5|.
TGCGCCAGCAGCTTCGGACTAGCGGGAGGGACGAGTGAGACCCAGTACTTC
CASSFGLAGGTSETQYF
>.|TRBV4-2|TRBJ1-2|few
TGTGCCAGCAGCCCCCGATCGGGGTCCCCCGGCTACACCTTC
CASSPRSGSPGYTF
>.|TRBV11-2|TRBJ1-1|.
TGTGCCAGCAGCTTAGATGCCAGATACACTGAAGCTTTCTTT
CASSLDARYTEAFF
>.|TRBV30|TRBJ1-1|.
TGTGCCTGGAGTGTACGAGACAGGAGGTCCACTGAAGCTTTCTTT
CAWSVRDRRSTEAFF
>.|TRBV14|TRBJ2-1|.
TGTGCCAGCAGCACTCAACAGGGCAATGAGCAGTTCTTC
CASSTQQGNEQFF
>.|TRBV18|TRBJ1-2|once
TGTGCCAGCTCACTCAGGGAGGTGAAGGATGGCTACACCTTC
CASSLREVKDGYTF